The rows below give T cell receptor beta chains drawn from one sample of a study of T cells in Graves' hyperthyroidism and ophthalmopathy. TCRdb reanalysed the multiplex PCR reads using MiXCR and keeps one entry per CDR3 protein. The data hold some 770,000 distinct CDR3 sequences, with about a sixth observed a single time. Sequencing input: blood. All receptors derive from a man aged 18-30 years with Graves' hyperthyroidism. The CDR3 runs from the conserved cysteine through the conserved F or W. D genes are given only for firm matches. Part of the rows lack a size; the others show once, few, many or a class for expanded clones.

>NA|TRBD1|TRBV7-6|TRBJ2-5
CASSRGPGQGSTTQYF
TGTGCCAGCAGCAGGGGACCGGGACAGGGGTCCACGACCCAGTACTTC
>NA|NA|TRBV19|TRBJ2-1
CASSIGTGDEQSF
TGTGCCAGTAGTATAGGCACGGGGGATGAGCAGTCCTTC
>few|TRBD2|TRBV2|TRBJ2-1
CASSTPLTSGSSYNEQFF
TGTGCCAGCAGTACTCCTTTGACTAGCGGGAGCTCCTACAATGAGCAGTTCTTC
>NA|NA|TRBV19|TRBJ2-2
CASSIPPGDSTGELFF
TGTGCCAGTAGTATCCCCCCGGGAGACTCCACCGGGGAGCTGTTTTTT
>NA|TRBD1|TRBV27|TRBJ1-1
CASSQGQGLSTEAFF
TGTGCCAGCAGTCAAGGACAGGGCCTGAGCACTGAAGCTTTCTTT
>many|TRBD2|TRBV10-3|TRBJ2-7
CAISEGLAELYEQYF
TGTGCCATCAGTGAAGGGCTAGCGGAACTTTACGAGCAGTACTTC
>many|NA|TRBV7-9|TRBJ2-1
CARPPGEEGNEQFF
TGTGCCAGACCACCGGGAGAAGAGGGGAATGAGCAGTTCTTC
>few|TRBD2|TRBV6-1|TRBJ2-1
CASRERDTSGRIYEQFF
TGTGCCAGCAGGGAGAGAGACACTAGCGGGAGAATCTATGAGCAGTTCTTC
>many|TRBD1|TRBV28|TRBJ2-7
CASSFVGQGTYEQYF
TGTGCCAGCAGTTTCGTAGGACAGGGGACCTACGAGCAGTACTTC
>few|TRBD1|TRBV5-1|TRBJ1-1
CASSPRTGRPTEAFF
TGCGCCAGCAGCCCCCGGACAGGGAGGCCCACTGAAGCTTTCTTT
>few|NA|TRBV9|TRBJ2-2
CASSADRGSEYTGELFF
TGTGCCAGCAGCGCCGATAGAGGGAGCGAATACACCGGGGAGCTGTTTTTT
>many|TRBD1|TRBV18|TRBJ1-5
CASSAGQSNQPQHF
TGTGCCAGCTCAGCGGGACAGAGCAATCAGCCCCAGCATTTT
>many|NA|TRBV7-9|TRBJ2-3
CASTPAGLNTQYF
TGTGCCAGCACCCCCGCGGGGTTGAATACGCAGTATTTT
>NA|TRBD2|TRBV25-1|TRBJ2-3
CASSEWGRANTQYF
TGTGCCAGCAGTGAATGGGGGAGGGCGAATACGCAGTATTTT
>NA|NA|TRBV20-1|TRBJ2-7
CSATPPTDYEQYF
TGCAGTGCTACTCCACCGACAGACTACGAGCAGTACTTC
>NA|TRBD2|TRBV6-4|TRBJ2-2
CASSDSGLAVPRWRELFF
TGTGCCAGCAGTGACTCAGGGCTAGCGGTCCCTCGATGGCGGGAGCTGTTTTTT
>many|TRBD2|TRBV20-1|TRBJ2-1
CSAIAGAYNEQFF
TGCAGTGCTATAGCGGGAGCCTACAATGAGCAGTTCTTC
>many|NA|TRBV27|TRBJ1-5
CASSLSRNQPQHF
TGTGCCAGCAGTTTATCTCGCAATCAGCCCCAGCATTTT
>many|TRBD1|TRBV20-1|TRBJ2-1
CSARDLGDRVKNEQFF
TGCAGTGCTAGAGATCTAGGGGACAGGGTAAAAAATGAGCAGTTCTTC
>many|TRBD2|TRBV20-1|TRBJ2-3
CSAAGTSGTSTDTQYF
TGCAGTGCAGCCGGGACTAGCGGAACTAGCACAGATACGCAGTATTTT
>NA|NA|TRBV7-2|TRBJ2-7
CASSLWGASSYEQYF
TGTGCCAGCAGCTTATGGGGGGCAAGCTCCTACGAGCAGTACTTC
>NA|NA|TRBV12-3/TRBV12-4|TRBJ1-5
CASSLGRGTGNQPQHF
TGTGCCAGCAGTTTAGGTAGGGGTACGGGCAATCAGCCCCAGCATTTT
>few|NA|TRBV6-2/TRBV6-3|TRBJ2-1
CASRNFYNEQFF
TGTGCCAGCAGGAACTTTTACAATGAGCAGTTCTTC
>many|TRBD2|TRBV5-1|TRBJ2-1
CASSLSTSGRYNEQFF
TGCGCCAGCAGCTTGTCGACTAGCGGGAGGTACAATGAGCAGTTCTTC
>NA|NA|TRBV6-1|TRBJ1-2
CASSDSMDYGYTF
TGTGCCAGCTCGGACAGCATGGACTATGGCTACACCTTC
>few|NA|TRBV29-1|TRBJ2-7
CSVRSEVTYEQYF
TGCAGCGTTCGGTCAGAAGTAACCTACGAGCAGTACTTC
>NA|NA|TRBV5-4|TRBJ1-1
CASSHDANTEAFF
TGTGCCAGCAGTCATGATGCGAACACTGAAGCTTTCTTT
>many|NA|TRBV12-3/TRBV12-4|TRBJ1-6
CASTGAGYPETLHF
TGTGCCAGCACTGGAGCGGGATATCCTGAGACCCTCCACTTT
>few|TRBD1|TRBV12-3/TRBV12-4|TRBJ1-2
CASSRTGVDYGYTF
TGTGCCAGCAGCCGTACAGGGGTCGACTATGGCTACACCTTC
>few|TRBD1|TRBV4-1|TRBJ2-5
CASSLKTGLRETQYF
TGCGCCAGCAGCCTAAAGACAGGGCTACGAGAGACCCAGTACTTC
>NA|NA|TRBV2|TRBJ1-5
CASSEAQVVGAYSNQPQHF
TGTGCCAGCAGTGAAGCGCAGGTGGTTGGGGCTTATAGCAATCAGCCCCAGCATTTT
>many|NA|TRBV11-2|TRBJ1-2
CASSLEGGSYGYTF
TGTGCCAGCAGCTTAGAGGGGGGTAGCTATGGCTACACCTTC
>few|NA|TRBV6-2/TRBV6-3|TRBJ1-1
CASSYSFGVTEAFF
TGTGCCAGCAGTTACTCTTTCGGGGTAACTGAAGCTTTCTTT
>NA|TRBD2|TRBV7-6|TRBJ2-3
CASSRGGGGADTQYF
TGTGCCAGCAGCCGCGGGGGGGGCGGGGCAGATACGCAGTATTTT
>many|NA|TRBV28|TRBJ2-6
CASSFRLRGVNVLTF
TGTGCCAGCAGTTTTAGATTAAGGGGGGTCAACGTCCTGACTTTC
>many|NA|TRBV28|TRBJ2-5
CASSLSGGRDSFQETQYF
TGTGCCAGCAGTTTATCGGGGGGACGGGACAGTTTCCAAGAGACCCAGTACTTC
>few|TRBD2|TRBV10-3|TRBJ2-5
CAIRRSGRVEETQYF
TGTGCCATCCGCCGGAGCGGGAGAGTGGAAGAGACCCAGTACTTC
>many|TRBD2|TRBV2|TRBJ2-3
CASSERSGSADTQYF
TGTGCCAGCAGTGAACGTAGCGGGAGCGCAGATACGCAGTATTTT
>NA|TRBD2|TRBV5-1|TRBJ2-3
CASSLISGRRVQYF
TGCGCCAGCAGCCTTATTAGCGGGAGGCGGGTGCAGTATTTT
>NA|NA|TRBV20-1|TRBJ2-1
CSARGDRGRFF
TGCAGTGCTAGAGGCGACCGGGGCCGGTTCTTC
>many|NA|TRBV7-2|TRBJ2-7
CASSFGQGIPEQYF
TGTGCCAGCAGCTTCGGCCAGGGTATCCCGGAGCAGTACTTC
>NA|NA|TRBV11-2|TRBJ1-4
CASSPLGDGSTNEKLFF
TGTGCCAGCAGCCCATTGGGGGACGGGTCAACTAATGAAAAACTGTTTTTT
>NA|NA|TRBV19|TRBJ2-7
CATNQGFDEQYF
TGTGCCACCAACCAGGGGTTCGACGAGCAGTACTTC